This T cell receptor beta chain emerged from a study of blood T cells in healthy people across ages. Primed by a sample-barcoded 5' primer and a J-beta primer mix, a second PCR proceeded for roughly 6 to 12 cycles. A single record per CDR3 protein comes from TCRdb applying MiXCR to the 5' RACE reads. The data hold about 930,000 distinct CDR3 sequences, with roughly 29% observed a single time. Trimming at V came to 3 bases and at J to 7 bases, leaving 8 bases not matched to a gene. Germline assignment: CDR1 LNHDA and CDR2 SQIVND (reference sequence). There are 15 residues in the CDR3. This clonotype was detected a few times. This sample was also put to use in a study of T cells of mothers and their children.

This chain uses TRBV19 with TRBJ2-1; 8 bases map to TRBD2. This TCR was sampled from a woman between 40 and 55 years old in good health. Material: blood. This chain's CDR3 is CASSIRGGSVNEQFF. CDR3 nucleotides: TGTGCCAGTAGTATTCGGGGGGGTTCGGTTAATGAGCAGTTCTTC.